Described below is a single T cell receptor beta chain sequence and its context. TCRdb independently ran MiXCR on the PCR reads; one entry per CDR3 protein. Here the sample spans around 480,000 distinct CDR3 sequences, over 20% being singletons. This entry comes from a study of molecular identifiers for immune sequencing clone quantification. Trimming removed 1 base at V and 0 bases at J, with 10 bases between. The CDR3 totals 15 residues. Germline V CDR1 and CDR2: SGHTA, FQGNSA. The chain uses TRBV7-2 and TRBJ2-7; D gene uncertain. The TCR originated in a human donor in good health. Some libraries in this study had Jurkat cell RNA spiked in. Sequenced material: naive CD8+ T cells from blood, with Jurkat cell RNA spiked in. The subset: FACS-sorted CD8+CD4-CCR7+CD45RA+ naive T cells. The CDR3 coding sequence is TGTGCCAGCAGCTTAGGTGACTGGAGCTCCTACGAGCAGTACTTC. It encodes CASSLGDWSSYEQYF.